Sequencing of this TCR beta chain was carried out in a study of blood T cell repertoires in COVID-19. Overall study: The samples span acute and convalescent COVID-19 from the United States, Italy and Spain.

Followed longitudinally, the Seattle patients had been enrolled during active infection. Per the original data handling: How many nucleated cells were present was estimated from reference gene primer amplification. The method was immunoSEQ multiplex PCR; TCRdb's version includes in-frame clones alone and lacks a portion of them. D and trimming were read from the DNA, whereas the V and J calls and clone size are those reported in that table. The sample shows approximately 250,000 clones, more than 75% of them seen only once. Trimming shortened V by 8 bases and J by 3 bases, and 8 bases separated the two germline ends. The CDR3 runs 11 residues. CDR1 and CDR2 (germline): MDHEN, SYDVKM.

The sequenced material came from peripheral blood. V and J are TRBV28 and TRBJ2-7, with TRBD1 as a possible D gene (6 bases). The sequence was obtained from a woman older than 75 with COVID-19, enrolled during active disease. CDR3 in DNA: TGTGCCAGCCGACAGGACTACGAGCAGTACTTC. Translated, it gives CASRQDYEQYF.